These T cell receptor beta chains were read from a single sample in a study of CXCR3-negative and CXCR3-positive naive CD8 T cells. For each CDR3 protein, TCRdb gives one entry from its re-call of the 5' RACE reads, without DNA. The sample's table shows roughly 93,000 distinct CDR3 sequences. The sequenced material came from naive CXCR3+ CD8+ T cells from blood. The receptors shown here come from a human donor in good health. Some clones in this sample may be carry-over from other donors' samples. Each CDR3 is given with its conserved first and last residue.

v_gene: TRBV7-2; j_gene: TRBJ2-5; CDR3aa: CASTTIALGGETQYF
v_gene: TRBV9; j_gene: TRBJ2-2; CDR3aa: CASSPPKGQGSGELFF
v_gene: TRBV14; j_gene: TRBJ2-7; CDR3aa: CASRQGPDEQYF
v_gene: TRBV5-1; j_gene: TRBJ1-1; CDR3aa: CASSLDPTGGGTEAFF
v_gene: TRBV15; j_gene: TRBJ1-4; CDR3aa: CATSQTGEGEKLFF
v_gene: TRBV9; j_gene: TRBJ2-1; CDR3aa: CASSVAGLSYNEQFF
v_gene: TRBV9; j_gene: TRBJ2-7; CDR3aa: CASSVDGGPYEQYF
v_gene: TRBV7-2; j_gene: TRBJ1-1; CDR3aa: CASSLGKGAFF
v_gene: TRBV27; j_gene: TRBJ1-2; CDR3aa: CASGPAGAGTALGYTF
v_gene: TRBV7-9; j_gene: TRBJ2-7; CDR3aa: CASSLLDEQYF
v_gene: TRBV6-5; j_gene: TRBJ1-1; CDR3aa: CASSTGGNTEAFF
v_gene: TRBV6-2/TRBV6-3; j_gene: TRBJ2-1; CDR3aa: CASSKLTGQNNEQFF
v_gene: TRBV14; j_gene: TRBJ1-2; CDR3aa: CASSQGQYLYYGYTF
v_gene: TRBV7-2; j_gene: TRBJ2-5; CDR3aa: CASSFLTGYQETQYF
v_gene: TRBV7-9; j_gene: TRBJ2-7; CDR3aa: CASSLEGGLEQYF
v_gene: TRBV7-9; j_gene: TRBJ2-1; CDR3aa: CASSLQGTRGAEQFF
v_gene: TRBV28; j_gene: TRBJ2-7; CDR3aa: CASSPPGGGQTYEQYF
v_gene: TRBV20-1; j_gene: TRBJ2-7; CDR3aa: CSAVREISYEQYF
v_gene: TRBV10-3; j_gene: TRBJ2-7; CDR3aa: CAIRGVPYEQYF
v_gene: TRBV29-1; j_gene: TRBJ1-1; CDR3aa: CSVEVTGAGTEAFF
v_gene: TRBV7-8; j_gene: TRBJ2-1; CDR3aa: CASSLYVWGTTVDNEQFF
v_gene: TRBV28; j_gene: TRBJ2-1; CDR3aa: CASSPLWNEQFF
v_gene: TRBV7-8; j_gene: TRBJ2-2; CDR3aa: CASSLWRGAAGELFF
v_gene: TRBV27; j_gene: TRBJ2-7; CDR3aa: CASSFLGEQYF
v_gene: TRBV12-3/TRBV12-4; j_gene: TRBJ2-7; CDR3aa: CASSDRDSSYEQYF
v_gene: TRBV4-2; j_gene: TRBJ2-7; CDR3aa: CASSQETALSYEQYF
v_gene: TRBV7-9; j_gene: TRBJ2-3; CDR3aa: CASSFWVGSSTDTQYF
v_gene: TRBV7-9; j_gene: TRBJ1-2; CDR3aa: CASILSGSQRGYTF
v_gene: TRBV7-9; j_gene: TRBJ2-7; CDR3aa: CASSPPASYEQYF
v_gene: TRBV14; j_gene: TRBJ2-5; CDR3aa: CASSQDSGPSQETQYF
v_gene: TRBV29-1; j_gene: TRBJ2-1; CDR3aa: CSVEPGTGGNEQFF
v_gene: TRBV27; j_gene: TRBJ1-1; CDR3aa: CASRPGQGGTEAFF
v_gene: TRBV7-8; j_gene: TRBJ2-1; CDR3aa: CASSLVAGNRDYNEQFF
v_gene: TRBV7-3; j_gene: TRBJ2-1; CDR3aa: CASSMHGGPGNEQFF
v_gene: TRBV4-3; j_gene: TRBJ2-3; CDR3aa: CASVPPPVTSADTQYF
v_gene: TRBV6-2/TRBV6-3; j_gene: TRBJ1-5; CDR3aa: CASSSGMRNQPQHF
v_gene: TRBV7-3; j_gene: TRBJ2-3; CDR3aa: CASSSTGTSADTQYF
v_gene: TRBV6-5; j_gene: TRBJ1-1; CDR3aa: CASSYTRLNTEAFF
v_gene: TRBV4-2; j_gene: TRBJ2-1; CDR3aa: CASSQERWAAYNEQFF
v_gene: TRBV7-9; j_gene: TRBJ2-5; CDR3aa: CASSLMREPGPPNKVPRETQYF
v_gene: TRBV11-2; j_gene: TRBJ1-1; CDR3aa: CASSLNPVVTEAFF
v_gene: TRBV11-2; j_gene: TRBJ2-7; CDR3aa: CASSLGFSVDSYEQYF
v_gene: TRBV5-1; j_gene: TRBJ2-1; CDR3aa: CASSLLGPNEQFF
v_gene: TRBV18; j_gene: TRBJ2-1; CDR3aa: CASSRSGGEYNEQFF
v_gene: TRBV19; j_gene: TRBJ1-6; CDR3aa: CASGDILSSYNSPLHF
v_gene: TRBV6-4; j_gene: TRBJ1-1; CDR3aa: CASSLYGTANTEAFF
v_gene: TRBV6-5; j_gene: TRBJ2-1; CDR3aa: CASSYSTGISYNEQFF
v_gene: TRBV18; j_gene: TRBJ2-7; CDR3aa: CASSPGQGVYEQYF
v_gene: TRBV14; j_gene: TRBJ2-3; CDR3aa: CASSQDSLGPTEDTQYF
v_gene: TRBV12-3/TRBV12-4; j_gene: TRBJ2-7; CDR3aa: CASSPAGNYEQYF
v_gene: TRBV7-9; j_gene: TRBJ1-4; CDR3aa: CASSPTWGGDSGEKLFF
v_gene: TRBV25-1; j_gene: TRBJ1-2; CDR3aa: CASSRGTPEHGYTF
v_gene: TRBV12-3/TRBV12-4; j_gene: TRBJ2-1; CDR3aa: CASSRQGGGDEQFF
v_gene: TRBV5-1; j_gene: TRBJ2-5; CDR3aa: CASSSPGTGNQETQYF
v_gene: TRBV5-6; j_gene: TRBJ2-2; CDR3aa: CASSLGTGIGELFF